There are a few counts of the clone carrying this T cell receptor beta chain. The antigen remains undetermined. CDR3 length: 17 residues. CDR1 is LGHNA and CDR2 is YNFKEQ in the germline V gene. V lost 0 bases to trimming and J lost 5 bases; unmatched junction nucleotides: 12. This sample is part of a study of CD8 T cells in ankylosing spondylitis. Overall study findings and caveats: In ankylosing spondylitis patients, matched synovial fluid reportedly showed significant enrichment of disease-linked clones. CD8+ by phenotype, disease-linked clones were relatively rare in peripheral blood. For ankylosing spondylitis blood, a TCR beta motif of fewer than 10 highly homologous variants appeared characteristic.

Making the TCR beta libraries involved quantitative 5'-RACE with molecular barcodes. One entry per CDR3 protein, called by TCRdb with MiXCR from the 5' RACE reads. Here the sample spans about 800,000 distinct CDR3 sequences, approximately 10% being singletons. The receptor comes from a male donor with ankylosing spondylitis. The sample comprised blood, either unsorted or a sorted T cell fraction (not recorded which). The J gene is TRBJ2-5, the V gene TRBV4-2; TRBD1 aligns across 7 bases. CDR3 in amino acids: CASSQDRRNRGSETQYF. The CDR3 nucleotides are TGTGCCAGCAGCCAAGATCGTAGGAACAGGGGTTCGGAGACCCAGTACTTC.